Listed here are 7 T cell receptor beta chains from one sample, sequenced in a study of shared T cell receptors in the human thymus. The method was immunoSEQ multiplex PCR; TCRdb's version includes in-frame clones alone and lacks a portion of them. The table records 500,000 to 850,000 clones, over 75% of them present only once. These data were also filed under a second study, of human thymus T cells.

Specimen: thymocytes. The origin of the receptors is a boy younger than two with a congenital heart defect.

This chain links TRBV6-5 with TRBJ2-5; TRBD1 matches at 11 bases. The assigned J gene may be wrong: the sequence end matches TRBJ2-7 better. This CDR3 spans 14 amino acids. The V gene's germline CDR1 is MNHEY and CDR2 SVGAGI. This chain's CDR3 is CASTFGQGAREQYF. The CDR3 DNA follows: TGTGCCAGCACCTTTGGACAGGGGGCGCGCGAGCAGTACTTC.

The chain combines TRBV14 with TRBJ1-4; D is unresolved. V lost 1 base and J lost 7, with 10 bases in between. The germline CDR1 and CDR2 sequences are SGHDN and FVKESK. The CDR3 consists of 14 residues. The CDR3 loop is CASSQGGRGEKLFF. DNA for the CDR3: TGTGCCAGCAGCCAAGGAGGGAGAGGTGAAAAACTGTTTTTT.

This clone was counted a single time. The J gene is TRBJ1-4, the V gene TRBV5-1, with 7 bases lining up with TRBD1. This CDR3 comprises 14 residues. After removal of 4 bases from V and 9 bases from J, the junction contained 9 bases not matched to a gene. Germline V gene data show CDR1 as SGHRS and CDR2 as YFSETQ. The chain's CDR3 is CASSRGQPGKKLFF. The CDR3 nucleotides read TGCGCCAGCAGCCGGGGACAGCCCGGTAAAAAACTGTTTTTT.

V usage is TRBV10-3 and J usage is TRBJ1-5; D unclear. CDR1 is ENHRY, CDR2 SYGVKD, per germline. CDR3 length: 14 amino acids. V lost 10 bases and J 0 bases, leaving 13 bases between the germline ends. The CDR3 protein is CATSNTYSNQPQHF. The CDR3 bases are TGTGCCACCTCAAACACGTATAGCAATCAGCCCCAGCATTTT.

This clone was picked up one time. The chain links TRBV5-4 to TRBJ2-3; D ambiguous. The CDR3 totals 13 residues. CDR1 and CDR2 (germline): SGHNT, YYREEE (reference sequence). V was clipped by 0 bases and J by 1 base, with 3 bases between them. CDR3 DNA sequence: TGTGCCAGCAGCTTGGCGGGCACAGATACGCAGTATTTT. It translates to CASSLAGTDTQYF.

V usage is TRBV10-3 and J usage is TRBJ2-1; TRBD1 aligns across 8 bases. This CDR3 has 16 residues. Germline V gene lookup returns CDR1 ENHRY and CDR2 SYGVKD. The trim removed 6 bases at V and 2 bases at J, leaving 9 bases unmatched. CDR3 region: CAISFRGQETYNEQFF. The CDR3 nucleotides read TGTGCCATCAGCTTCAGGGGGCAAGAGACCTACAATGAGCAGTTCTTC.

V usage is TRBV29-1 and J usage is TRBJ1-1; D may be TRBD1 (6 bases). CDR1 and CDR2 from the germline V gene are SQVTM and ANQGSEA. CDR3 size: 13 residues. V gave up 7 bases and J gave up 4 bases, with 16 bases separating them. The CDR3 loop reads CSARHPRGTEAFF. In nucleotides, the CDR3 is TGCAGCGCCCGACATCCCAGGGGCACTGAAGCTTTCTTT.